This is a list of T cell receptor beta chains from one sample in a study of T-cell memory formation after mild COVID-19. A single record per CDR3 protein comes from TCRdb applying MiXCR to the 5' RACE reads. The repertoire includes just under 350,000 distinct CDR3 sequences, 10% to 15% of them detected once, and 20% to 25% sits in the top ten. What was sequenced was PBMCs or a T cell subset sorted from them (not recorded which). The receptor source for this set is a young man who had mild COVID-19 (a few samples of this study predate the infection). Cell type and time point are not known. Each CDR3 is given with its conserved first and last residue. A D gene is named only where the DNA matches it firmly. Clone size is given for some rows only: seen once, a few or many times, or a class if the clone is expanded.

clone_size | j_call | v_call | d_call | cdr3_length | cdr3_aa | cdr3_nt
. | TRBJ1-6 | TRBV24-1 | TRBD1 | 19 | CATSNSLTGASSYNSPLHF | TGTGCCACCAGTAACTCTCTGACAGGGGCAAGCTCCTATAATTCACCCCTCCACTTT
few | TRBJ1-1 | TRBV11-3 | TRBD1 | 13 | CASSQNQQGKAFF | TGTGCCAGCAGCCAGAACCAACAGGGGAAAGCTTTCTTT
. | TRBJ2-7 | TRBV6-2/TRBV6-3 | . | 11 | CASSPGSEQYF | TGTGCCAGCAGCCCTGGGTCCGAGCAGTACTTC
many | TRBJ2-3 | TRBV5-6 | . | 14 | CASSRTVGRATQYF | TGTGCCAGCAGCCGGACTGTTGGAAGGGCTACGCAGTATTTT
. | TRBJ2-3 | TRBV9 | TRBD2 | 17 | CASSKRLAGPDADTQYF | TGTGCCAGCAGCAAGAGACTAGCGGGGCCTGATGCGGATACGCAGTATTTT
many | TRBJ2-5 | TRBV27 | . | 16 | CASSLQGVSPQETQYF | TGTGCCAGCAGTTTACAGGGAGTAAGTCCCCAAGAGACCCAGTACTTC
. | TRBJ2-6 | TRBV7-8 | . | 17 | CATVGGRTLSGANVLTF | TGTGCCACAGTGGGGGGGCGGACCCTCTCTGGGGCCAACGTCCTGACTTTC
. | TRBJ2-5 | TRBV6-5 | TRBD2 | 15 | CASSFRGGALETQYF | TGTGCCAGCAGTTTTCGCGGGGGGGCCCTGGAGACCCAGTACTTC
. | TRBJ1-2 | TRBV20-1 | . | 9 | CLANYGYTF | TGCTTGGCTAACTATGGCTACACCTTC
many | TRBJ2-7 | TRBV7-6 | TRBD1 | 13 | CASSLGQVYEQYF | TGCGCCAGCAGCCTGGGACAGGTCTACGAGCAGTACTTC
. | TRBJ1-2 | TRBV2 | . | 16 | CASSGGPPLAHYGYTF | TGTGCCAGCAGTGGAGGACCCCCGTTGGCTCACTATGGCTACACCTTC
few | TRBJ1-5 | TRBV7-2 | . | 14 | CASSLSLGGQPQHF | TGTGCCAGCAGCTTATCACTGGGGGGCCAGCCCCAGCATTTT
few | TRBJ1-1 | TRBV7-8 | TRBD1 | 15 | CASSLISAGGTEAFF | TGTGCCAGCAGCTTAATATCCGCAGGGGGCACTGAAGCTTTCTTT
. | TRBJ1-2 | TRBV12-5 | . | 14 | CASGLVARSYGYTF | TGTGCTAGTGGTTTGGTAGCCAGATCATATGGCTACACCTTC
. | TRBJ2-5 | TRBV11-2 | TRBD2 | 15 | CASSSFGGRQETQYF | TGTGCCAGCAGCTCCTTCGGGGGGAGGCAAGAGACCCAGTACTTC
few | TRBJ2-5 | TRBV5-1 | . | 14 | CASSSRDTEETQYF | TGCGCCAGCAGCTCTAGGGACACCGAGGAGACCCAGTACTTC
few | TRBJ2-3 | TRBV19 | . | 11 | CASQAGHTQYF | TGTGCCAGTCAGGCGGGTCATACGCAGTATTTT
few | TRBJ2-2 | TRBV5-1 | . | 13 | CASSITGSYELFF | TGCGCCAGCAGCATAACCGGGTCGTACGAGCTGTTTTTT
few | TRBJ2-2 | TRBV28 | TRBD2 | 16 | CASSLGLAAYTGELFF | TGTGCCAGCAGTCTAGGACTAGCGGCTTACACCGGGGAGCTGTTTTTT
few | TRBJ2-7 | TRBV11-2 | . | 14 | CASSLVGGPYEQYF | TGTGCCAGCAGCTTAGTCGGGGGCCCTTACGAGCAGTACTTC
many | TRBJ2-3 | TRBV5-1 | . | 16 | CASSLFGGPNADTQYF | TGCGCCAGCAGCTTGTTCGGGGGGCCCAACGCAGATACGCAGTATTTT
few | TRBJ2-1 | TRBV20-1 | TRBD2 | 15 | CSARIGGGPYNEQFF | TGCAGTGCTAGAATTGGCGGGGGGCCATACAATGAGCAGTTCTTC
few | TRBJ1-5 | TRBV6-2/TRBV6-3 | . | 12 | CASGGVYQPQHF | TGTGCCAGCGGGGGGGTATATCAGCCCCAGCATTTT
many | TRBJ2-4 | TRBV2 | . | 14 | CASSFSQGPNIQYF | TGTGCCAGCAGTTTCAGCCAGGGTCCAAACATTCAGTACTTC
few | TRBJ2-5 | TRBV29-1 | TRBD2 | 15 | CSVGGGEYRQETQYF | TGCAGCGTTGGCGGGGGGGAGTATCGCCAAGAGACCCAGTACTTC
. | TRBJ2-5 | TRBV4-2 | . | 15 | CASSGIEGGKETQYF | TGTGCCAGCAGCGGGATAGAGGGGGGGAAAGAGACCCAGTACTTC
few | TRBJ1-2 | TRBV6-5 | . | 13 | CASSYGATGGYTF | TGTGCCAGCAGTTACGGGGCGACCGGTGGCTACACCTTC
few | TRBJ1-5 | TRBV12-3/TRBV12-4 | TRBD1 | 15 | CASSRTGVSNQPQHF | TGTGCCAGCAGCCGGACAGGAGTTAGCAATCAGCCCCAGCATTTT